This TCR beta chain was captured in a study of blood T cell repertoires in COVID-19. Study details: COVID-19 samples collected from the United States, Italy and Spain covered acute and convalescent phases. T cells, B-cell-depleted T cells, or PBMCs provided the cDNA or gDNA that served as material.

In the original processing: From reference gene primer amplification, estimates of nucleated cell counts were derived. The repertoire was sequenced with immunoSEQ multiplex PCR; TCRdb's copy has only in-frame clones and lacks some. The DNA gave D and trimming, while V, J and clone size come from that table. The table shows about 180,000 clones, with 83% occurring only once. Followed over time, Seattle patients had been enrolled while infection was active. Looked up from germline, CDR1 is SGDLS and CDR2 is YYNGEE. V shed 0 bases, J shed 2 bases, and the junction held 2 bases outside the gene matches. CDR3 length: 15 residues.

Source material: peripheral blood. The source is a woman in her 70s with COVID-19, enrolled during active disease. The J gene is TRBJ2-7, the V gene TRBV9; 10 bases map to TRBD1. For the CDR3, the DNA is TGTGCCAGCAGCGTAGGGGACAGGGGTACCTACGAGCAGTACTTC. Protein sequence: CASSVGDRGTYEQYF.